What follows are 21 T cell receptor beta chains derived from one specimen sequenced in a study of blood T cell repertoires in COVID-19. The method was immunoSEQ multiplex PCR; TCRdb's version includes in-frame clones alone and lacks a portion of them. The table has 75,000 to 100,000 clones, 86% seen once. The sequenced sample was peripheral blood. These receptor sequences come from a woman of 80 years or more with acute or convalescent COVID-19.

This clone came up once. This chain links TRBV6-5 with TRBJ1-2; 7 positions agree with TRBD1. Looked up from germline, CDR1 is MNHEY and CDR2 is SVGAGI. V was clipped by 5 bases and J by 5 bases; unmatched bases: 5. The CDR3 is made up of 13 amino acids. The CDR3 DNA reads TGTGCCAGCAGTAACGACAGGGTGTATGGCTACACCTTC. This gives the protein CASSNDRVYGYTF.

The genes are TRBV11-2 and TRBJ2-1; D possibly corresponds to TRBD1 (5 bases). The germline gives CDR1 SGHAT, CDR2 FQNNGV. Trimming took 3 bases from V and 5 from J, leaving 14 bases between them. The CDR3 spans 15 residues. CDR3 sequence: CASSLLIGVDNEQFF. CDR3 nucleotides: TGTGCCAGCAGCTTGTTAATAGGGGTGGACAATGAGCAGTTCTTC.

The chain carries TRBV2 and TRBJ2-7, with unresolved D. This CDR3 spans 12 amino acids. CDR1 SNHLY and CDR2 FYNNEI come from the germline V gene. Deletions cut 3 bases from V and 7 bases from J, with 10 bases between. The CDR3 region has the DNA TGTGCCAGCAGTGATTCCGTCTTAGAGCAGTACTTC. It yields the protein CASSDSVLEQYF.

CDR3 sequence: CASSATGTPEAFF. The CDR3 bases are TGTGCCAGCAGCGCAACAGGGACCCCTGAAGCTTTCTTT. This chain links TRBV7-9 with TRBJ1-1, with D perhaps TRBD1 (6 bases). In germline, CDR1 is SEHNR, CDR2 FQNEAQ (reference sequence). V lost 5 bases to trimming and J lost 6 bases, with 13 bases between them. The length of the CDR3 is 13 residues.

In this sample, this clone turned up a few times. This chain's CDR3 is CASSQAGTTTEAFF. The CDR3 bases are TGTGCCAGCAGCCAAGCCGGGACAACCACTGAAGCTTTCTTT. The chain links TRBV14 to TRBJ1-1, with a possible D match to TRBD1 (6 bases). Trimming left V 1 base short and J 4 bases short, with 10 bases between. Germline V gene lookup returns CDR1 SGHDN and CDR2 FVKESK. CDR3 length: 14 residues.

CDR3 protein: CASSLGGPGLAGYNEQFF. The CDR3, as DNA: TGCGCCAGCAGCTTGGGTGGCCCGGGACTAGCGGGATACAATGAGCAGTTCTTC. The V and J genes are TRBV5-1 and TRBJ2-1; 13 nucleotides agree with TRBD2. Trimming removed 0 bases from V and 4 bases from J; junction bases left unmatched: 7. CDR3 size: 18 residues. Per germline, CDR1 SGHRS and CDR2 YFSETQ. Complete variable domain (other parts from reference TRBV5-1 and TRBJ2-1): KAGVTQTPRYLIKTRGQQVTLSCSPISGHRSVSWYQQTPGQGLQFLFEYFSETQRNKGNFPGRFSGRQFSNSRSEMNVSTLELGDSALYLCASSLGGPGLAGYNEQFFGPGTRLTVL.

The chain recombines TRBV29-1 with TRBJ2-5, with 8 positions matching TRBD2. In germline, CDR1 is SQVTM, CDR2 ANQGSEA. Unmatched junction bases numbered 11, after V lost 1 base and J lost 4 bases. This CDR3 is built from 16 residues. DNA of the CDR3: TGCAGCGTTGAAGCGATAGTAGCGGGGTCCCCAGAGACCCAGTACTTC. Its translation is CSVEAIVAGSPETQYF.

This chain joins TRBV9 and TRBJ1-6; D is possibly TRBD1 (5 bases). The ends were cut back, 0 bases at V and 9 bases at J, with 13 bases in the middle. Per the germline V gene, CDR1 is SGDLS and CDR2 is YYNGEE. The length of the CDR3 is 15 residues. The CDR3 sequence: CASSVGGTGGSPLHF. The CDR3 coding sequence is TGTGCCAGCAGCGTAGGAGGCACCGGGGGTTCACCCCTCCACTTT.

Regarding this clone: This CDR3 is also generated by other DNA sequences in the sample. The chain carries TRBV20-1 and TRBJ1-1; D is uncertain. CDR3 size: 11 residues. Trimming shortened V by 6 bases and J by 2 bases, and 7 bases separated the two germline ends. In germline, CDR1 is DFQATT, CDR2 SNEGSKA (reference sequence). CDR3 nucleotide sequence: TGCAGTGCCTCCCGTAACACTGAAGCTTTCTTT. This gives the protein CSASRNTEAFF.

The chain employs TRBV28 and TRBJ1-4; D not certain. V dropped 6 bases and J dropped 8 bases, with 13 bases sitting between them. This CDR3 comprises 13 residues. Germline CDR1 and CDR2: MDHEN and SYDVKM. The CDR3 spells CASRLRGLEKLFF. The DNA of the CDR3 is TGTGCCAGCAGGTTGCGAGGGTTGGAAAAACTGTTTTTT.

The sample holds a few counts of this clone. V and J are TRBV6-5 and TRBJ1-5; D gene ambiguous. The germline gives CDR1 MNHEY, CDR2 SVGAGI. The CDR3 consists of 13 residues. V lost 8 bases and J 5 bases, leaving 13 bases between the germline ends. The CDR3 nucleotides are TGTGCCAGCCGCCCGGGTCCGGATCAGCCCCAGCATTTT. Translating gives CASRPGPDQPQHF.

The DNA of the CDR3 is TGTGCCAGCAGCCAACTACTAGCGGGGAAGGATACGCAGTATTTT. It yields the protein CASSQLLAGKDTQYF. This chain connects TRBV3-1 (or the pseudogene TRBV3-2) to TRBJ2-3; 10 bases map to TRBD2. The V gene's germline CDR1 is LGHDT and CDR2 YNNKEL (reference sequence). This CDR3 region has 15 residues. The V and J ends lost 2 bases and 6 bases, in that order; junction bases with no gene match: 5.

The chain couples TRBV21-1 to TRBJ1-1; TRBD1, the table's D call, was not compared with the DNA. TRBV21-1 is a documented pseudogene. The CDR3 loop spans 12 amino acids. Written as DNA, the CDR3 is TGTGCCACTAGGTTATGGACAGGCAAGGCTTTCTTT. Encoded protein: CATRLWTGKAFF.

V usage is TRBV19 and J usage is TRBJ1-2; 7 bases are shared with TRBD1. Germline CDR1 LNHDA, CDR2 SQIVND (reference sequence). CDR3 length: 18 amino acids. Germline trimming cut 3 bases from V and 0 bases from J; bases unmatched to any gene: 13. CDR3 nucleotide sequence: TGTGCCAGTAGTATGATCCGGGACAGCTATACTTCTAACTATGGCTACACCTTC. This encodes CASSMIRDSYTSNYGYTF.

The chain couples TRBV2 to TRBJ1-2; D not certain. V gave up 6 bases and J gave up 8 bases, with 7 bases separating them. The CDR3 totals 10 residues. Germline CDR1 and CDR2: SNHLY and FYNNEI. CDR3 amino acids: CASRGRGYTF. The CDR3 DNA reads TGTGCCAGCAGGGGCCGGGGCTACACCTTC.

The chain uses TRBV2 and TRBJ2-7; 9 bases are shared with TRBD1. The CDR3 runs to 12 residues. V gave up 10 bases and J gave up 4 bases; unmatched junction bases: 5. CDR1 and CDR2 (germline): SNHLY, FYNNEI. The CDR3 region has the DNA TGTGCCACCGGGACAGGGACATACGAGCAGTACTTC. Translating gives CATGTGTYEQYF. Filled out from reference TRBV2 and TRBJ2-7, the complete variable domain reads EPEVTQTPSHQVTQMGQEVILRCVPISNHLYFYWYRQILGQKVEFLVSFYNNEISEKSEIFDDQFSVERPDGSNFTLKIRSTKLEDSAMYFCATGTGTYEQYFGPGTRLTVT.

V and J are TRBV3-1 (or the pseudogene TRBV3-2) and TRBJ1-2, with D possibly being TRBD1 (6 bases). Germline V CDR1 and CDR2: LGHDT, YNNKEL (reference sequence). With 3 bases removed from V and 4 bases from J, the gap between germline ends came to 18 bases. The CDR3 has 16 amino acids. CDR3 sequence (DNA): TGTGCCAGCAGCCATATTAAGGGGGAGACGACCTATGGCTACACCTTC. It translates to CASSHIKGETTYGYTF.

This chain links TRBV30 with TRBJ1-6; possibly TRBD1 for D (5 bases). This CDR3 has 13 amino acids. Germline CDR1 and CDR2: GTSNPN and SVGIG (reference sequence). V shed 3 bases and J shed 10 bases, with 13 bases lying between them. The DNA for the CDR3 is TGTGCCTGGAGGGTTCAGGGTTCATCACCCCTCCACTTT. Protein: CAWRVQGSSPLHF.

This clone was detected only a few times. V and J are TRBV6-6 and TRBJ2-7, with 10 bases identical to TRBD1. Germline CDR1 MNHNY, CDR2 SVGAGI (reference sequence). CDR3 length equals 14 residues. The ends lost 6 bases at V and 5 bases at J; junction bases unmatched: 7. The CDR3, as DNA: TGTGCCAGCAGCCACGGGACAGGGGTAAACGAGCAGTACTTC. It codes for CASSHGTGVNEQYF.

This chain links TRBV6-5 with TRBJ1-2; no firm D call. Trimming removed 2 bases from V and 5 bases from J, with 9 bases in between. Germline lookup yields CDR1 MNHEY and CDR2 SVGAGI. The CDR3 spans 13 residues. The CDR3 is CASSYTVRYGYTF. DNA for the CDR3: TGTGCCAGCAGTTACACTGTGCGGTATGGCTACACCTTC.

V and J are TRBV7-2 and TRBJ2-3; 10 bases are a match to TRBD2. The CDR3 runs to 19 residues. Germline-derived CDR1 and CDR2 are SGHTA and FQGNSA. Trimming removed 5 bases from V and 1 base from J; junction bases left unmatched: 15. The DNA of the CDR3 is TGTGCCAGCAGCCCGAAACTAACTAGCGGGGTAAGCGGCACAGATACGCAGTATTTT. Protein sequence: CASSPKLTSGVSGTDTQYF.